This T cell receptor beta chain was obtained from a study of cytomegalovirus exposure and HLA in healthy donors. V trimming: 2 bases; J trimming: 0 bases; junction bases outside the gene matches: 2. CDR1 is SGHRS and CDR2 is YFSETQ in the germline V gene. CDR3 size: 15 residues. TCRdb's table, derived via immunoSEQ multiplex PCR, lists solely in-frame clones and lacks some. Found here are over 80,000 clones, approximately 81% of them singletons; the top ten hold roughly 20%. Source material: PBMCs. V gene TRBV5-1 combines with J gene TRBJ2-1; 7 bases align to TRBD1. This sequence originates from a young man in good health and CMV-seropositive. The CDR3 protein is CASSLGGLSYNEQFF. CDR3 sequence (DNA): TGCGCCAGCAGCTTAGGGGGCCTCTCCTACAATGAGCAGTTCTTC.